This T cell receptor beta chain was retrieved from a study of cytomegalovirus exposure and HLA in healthy donors. The CDR3 sequence is 14 residues long. Trimming removed 9 bases at V and 2 bases at J, with 15 bases between. CDR1 and CDR2 from the germline V gene are SNHLY and FYNNEI. The study's findings and limits: High sensitivity and specificity were reportedly achieved when the classifier diagnosed cytomegalovirus status.

For this clone: Its cognate antigen is unknown.

Researchers ran the PCR with 60 Vbeta and 13 Jbeta primers. The method was immunoSEQ multiplex PCR; TCRdb's version includes in-frame clones alone and lacks a portion of them. The table includes some 85,000 clones, roughly 80% detected once. The clonotype was recovered from a woman in her thirties or forties in good health and CMV-seropositive. Sequenced sample: PBMCs. The chain joins TRBV2 to TRBJ2-3; D may be TRBD2 (6 bases). The DNA of the CDR3 is TGTGCCAGTGGTGGGGGACTTGCCACAGATACGCAGTATTTT. Translated, it gives CASGGGLATDTQYF.